This is a list of T cell receptor beta chains from one sample in a study of T-cell reconstitution after alpha-beta-depleted transplantation in children. TCRdb redid the calling of the PCR reads with MiXCR, one entry per CDR3 protein. The sample records about 980,000 distinct CDR3 sequences, about 29% being singletons. The source was PBMCs, mostly from graft donor cells, collected 360 days after TCRalphabeta/CD19-depleted stem cell transplant. Receptor source: a boy in the first two years of life who had a stem cell transplant for SCID, so the T cells may come from the graft donor. Both conserved end residues are part of each CDR3. A D gene is named only where the DNA matches it firmly. Some rows have no size entry. The others give once, few or many, or a class for an expanded clone.

cdr3_length: 15
clone_size: few
d_call: NA
j_call: TRBJ2-5
v_call: TRBV7-2
cdr3_nt: TGTGCCAGCAGGACTCACGGGACTGTCAAAGAGACCCAGTACTTC
cdr3_aa: CASRTHGTVKETQYF

cdr3_length: 16
clone_size: few
d_call: TRBD1
j_call: TRBJ1-3
v_call: TRBV12-3/TRBV12-4
cdr3_nt: TGTGCCAGCAGCCTCGCCGGGACAGGGAGCAGAAACACCATATATTTT
cdr3_aa: CASSLAGTGSRNTIYF

cdr3_length: 14
clone_size: few
d_call: TRBD2
j_call: TRBJ2-5
v_call: TRBV7-9
cdr3_nt: TGTGCCAGCACCTGGGGGGGGGGAGAAGAGACCCAGTACTTC
cdr3_aa: CASTWGGGEETQYF

cdr3_length: 16
clone_size: few
d_call: TRBD1
j_call: TRBJ2-1
v_call: TRBV12-3/TRBV12-4
cdr3_nt: TGTGCCAGCAGTTCCCCCGGACAGGGATGGGGATGGGAGCAGTTCTTC
cdr3_aa: CASSSPGQGWGWEQFF

cdr3_length: 14
clone_size: NA
d_call: NA
j_call: TRBJ2-5
v_call: TRBV12-3/TRBV12-4
cdr3_nt: TGTGCCAGCAGCCGACAGGTGTTGGGAGAGACCCAGTACTTC
cdr3_aa: CASSRQVLGETQYF

cdr3_length: 16
clone_size: NA
d_call: NA
j_call: TRBJ1-1
v_call: TRBV4-1
cdr3_nt: TGCGCCAGCAGCCAAGGTATTGATACAGCGGGGACTGAAGCTTTCTTT
cdr3_aa: CASSQGIDTAGTEAFF

cdr3_length: 14
clone_size: few
d_call: NA
j_call: TRBJ2-1
v_call: TRBV6-2/TRBV6-3
cdr3_nt: TGTGCCAGCCATGAGATAAACGGGGGTGGTGAGCAGTTCTTC
cdr3_aa: CASHEINGGGEQFF

cdr3_length: 15
clone_size: few
d_call: NA
j_call: TRBJ2-1
v_call: TRBV7-2
cdr3_nt: TGTGCCAGCACCACCGGGACTCGGGCGTATGCTGAGCAGTTCTTC
cdr3_aa: CASTTGTRAYAEQFF

cdr3_length: 15
clone_size: NA
d_call: TRBD2
j_call: TRBJ2-2
v_call: TRBV20-1
cdr3_nt: TGCAGTGCTAGCTACCTGGTGGGGGGGACCGGGGAGCTGTTTTTT
cdr3_aa: CSASYLVGGTGELFF

cdr3_length: 15
clone_size: few
d_call: TRBD1
j_call: TRBJ1-6
v_call: TRBV12-3/TRBV12-4
cdr3_nt: TGTGCCAGCAGTTTAAAGGGACAGGGCTGGACACCCCTCCACTTT
cdr3_aa: CASSLKGQGWTPLHF

cdr3_length: 15
clone_size: few
d_call: NA
j_call: TRBJ1-2
v_call: TRBV5-1
cdr3_nt: TGCGCCAGCAGCGCGGACCCAGCCCTCACCTATGGCTACACCTTC
cdr3_aa: CASSADPALTYGYTF

cdr3_length: 12
clone_size: NA
d_call: NA
j_call: TRBJ2-7
v_call: TRBV12-3/TRBV12-4
cdr3_nt: TGTGCCAGCAGCCCGGGCAAATCCGAGCAGTACTTC
cdr3_aa: CASSPGKSEQYF

cdr3_length: 13
clone_size: few
d_call: NA
j_call: TRBJ1-4
v_call: TRBV24-1
cdr3_nt: TGTGCCACCAGTGATTTGAGTGACGAAAAACTGTTTTTT
cdr3_aa: CATSDLSDEKLFF

cdr3_length: 14
clone_size: NA
d_call: NA
j_call: TRBJ2-7
v_call: TRBV5-1
cdr3_nt: TGCGCCAGCAGCCTCCGGGACTCAAAGGCCGAGCAGTACTTC
cdr3_aa: CASSLRDSKAEQYF

cdr3_length: 16
clone_size: NA
d_call: NA
j_call: TRBJ1-5
v_call: TRBV18
cdr3_nt: TGTGCCAGCTCACCAGATACAGGGACTATCAATCAGCCCCAGCATTTT
cdr3_aa: CASSPDTGTINQPQHF

cdr3_length: 12
clone_size: NA
d_call: NA
j_call: TRBJ1-1
v_call: TRBV15
cdr3_nt: TGTGCCACCAGCAGGGGGTTCACTGAAGCTTTCTTT
cdr3_aa: CATSRGFTEAFF

cdr3_length: 13
clone_size: few
d_call: NA
j_call: TRBJ1-5
v_call: TRBV4-1
cdr3_nt: TGCGCCAGCAGCCTCGAGTTAAATCAGCCCCAGCATTTT
cdr3_aa: CASSLELNQPQHF

cdr3_length: 15
clone_size: NA
d_call: NA
j_call: TRBJ2-7
v_call: TRBV25-1
cdr3_nt: TGTGCCAGCAGTGACCTCCGGGACAACCCTGACGAGCAGTACTTC
cdr3_aa: CASSDLRDNPDEQYF

cdr3_length: 14
clone_size: NA
d_call: TRBD1
j_call: TRBJ2-1
v_call: TRBV9
cdr3_nt: TGTGCCAGCAGCGTGACAGGGTTTGGAAATGAGCAGTTCTTC
cdr3_aa: CASSVTGFGNEQFF

cdr3_length: 13
clone_size: few
d_call: NA
j_call: TRBJ1-1
v_call: TRBV2
cdr3_nt: TGTGCCAGCAGCCCCTCCAGGGGCACTGAAGCTTTCTTT
cdr3_aa: CASSPSRGTEAFF

cdr3_length: 12
clone_size: NA
d_call: NA
j_call: TRBJ2-5
v_call: TRBV7-9
cdr3_nt: TGTGCCAGCAGCTTCGTCGTTGAGACCCAGTACTTC
cdr3_aa: CASSFVVETQYF

cdr3_length: 14
clone_size: NA
d_call: TRBD1
j_call: TRBJ2-7
v_call: TRBV27
cdr3_nt: TGTGCCAGCAGTTCCGCAACAGGGGCCTACGAGCAGTACTTC
cdr3_aa: CASSSATGAYEQYF

cdr3_length: 15
clone_size: many
d_call: TRBD2
j_call: TRBJ2-1
v_call: TRBV5-1
cdr3_nt: TGTGCCAGCAGCTCGACTAGCGGGGGGTACAATGAGCAGTTCTTC
cdr3_aa: CASSSTSGGYNEQFF

cdr3_length: 14
clone_size: few
d_call: NA
j_call: TRBJ2-7
v_call: TRBV5-5
cdr3_nt: TGTGCCAGCAGCTGGGTCAGTTACTCCTACGAGCAGTACTTC
cdr3_aa: CASSWVSYSYEQYF

cdr3_length: 15
clone_size: few
d_call: TRBD1
j_call: TRBJ1-6
v_call: TRBV20-1
cdr3_nt: TGCAGTGCCGGTACTCAGGGGGCGGTTAATTCACCCCTCCACTTT
cdr3_aa: CSAGTQGAVNSPLHF

cdr3_length: 14
clone_size: few
d_call: NA
j_call: TRBJ2-5
v_call: TRBV6-5
cdr3_nt: TGTGCCAGCAGTTACTCCCCGTTCCAAGAGACCCAGTACTTC
cdr3_aa: CASSYSPFQETQYF

cdr3_length: 14
clone_size: NA
d_call: TRBD1
j_call: TRBJ2-5
v_call: TRBV12-3/TRBV12-4
cdr3_nt: TGTGCCAGCAGCGTGGGACAGAGAGAAGAGACCCAGTACTTC
cdr3_aa: CASSVGQREETQYF

cdr3_length: 15
clone_size: NA
d_call: NA
j_call: TRBJ1-1
v_call: TRBV6-5
cdr3_nt: TGTGCCAGCAGTTACTCCTCAGGCATGAACACTGAAGCTTTCTTT
cdr3_aa: CASSYSSGMNTEAFF

cdr3_length: 16
clone_size: few
d_call: TRBD2
j_call: TRBJ2-1
v_call: TRBV9
cdr3_nt: TGTGCCAGCAGCTCGGGAGCGGGGGCCCAATACAATGAGCAGTTCTTC
cdr3_aa: CASSSGAGAQYNEQFF

cdr3_length: 15
clone_size: NA
d_call: TRBD2
j_call: TRBJ2-5
v_call: TRBV6-2/TRBV6-3
cdr3_nt: TGTGCCAGCAGGAATCCGGGAGGGGGGACAGAGACCCAGTACTTC
cdr3_aa: CASRNPGGGTETQYF

cdr3_length: 17
clone_size: NA
d_call: TRBD1
j_call: TRBJ2-1
v_call: TRBV5-1
cdr3_nt: TGCGCCAGCAGCTTCGGACAGGGGAGCCCAGGGGTGGATGAGCAGTTCTTC
cdr3_aa: CASSFGQGSPGVDEQFF

cdr3_length: 15
clone_size: NA
d_call: NA
j_call: TRBJ1-1
v_call: TRBV20-1
cdr3_nt: TGCAGTGCTATCGCCCCAGGTTCGGCGAACACTGAAGCTTTCTTT
cdr3_aa: CSAIAPGSANTEAFF

cdr3_length: 13
clone_size: NA
d_call: NA
j_call: TRBJ2-7
v_call: TRBV6-6
cdr3_nt: TGTGCCAGCAGTACGGATGCCTACTACGAGCAGTACTTC
cdr3_aa: CASSTDAYYEQYF

cdr3_length: 13
clone_size: few
d_call: NA
j_call: TRBJ2-7
v_call: TRBV20-1
cdr3_nt: TGCAGTGCCCGGGACCCCGATACCTACGAGCAGTACTTC
cdr3_aa: CSARDPDTYEQYF

cdr3_length: 15
clone_size: few
d_call: NA
j_call: TRBJ2-5
v_call: TRBV12-3/TRBV12-4
cdr3_nt: TGTGCCAGCACCCTACTTTCGACAGGCCAAGAGACCCAGTACTTC
cdr3_aa: CASTLLSTGQETQYF

cdr3_length: 13
clone_size: NA
d_call: TRBD2
j_call: TRBJ2-5
v_call: TRBV20-1
cdr3_nt: TGCAGTGCAGGGTTCGGGGGGGGAGAGACCCAGTACTTC
cdr3_aa: CSAGFGGGETQYF

cdr3_length: 12
clone_size: NA
d_call: TRBD1
j_call: TRBJ1-2
v_call: TRBV9
cdr3_nt: TGTGCCAGCAGCGGGACAGGGAACGGCTACACCTTC
cdr3_aa: CASSGTGNGYTF

cdr3_length: 13
clone_size: many
d_call: NA
j_call: TRBJ2-3
v_call: TRBV3-1
cdr3_nt: TGTGCCAGCAGCCAAGCAGGGACAGATACGCAGTATTTT
cdr3_aa: CASSQAGTDTQYF

cdr3_length: 14
clone_size: NA
d_call: NA
j_call: TRBJ1-2
v_call: TRBV29-1
cdr3_nt: TGCAGCGTTGGCCTCACGACTGCTAACTATGGCTACACCTTC
cdr3_aa: CSVGLTTANYGYTF

cdr3_length: 14
clone_size: NA
d_call: NA
j_call: TRBJ2-3
v_call: TRBV5-1
cdr3_nt: TGCGCCAGCAGCTTGACTAGTTACTCAGATACGCAGTATTTT
cdr3_aa: CASSLTSYSDTQYF